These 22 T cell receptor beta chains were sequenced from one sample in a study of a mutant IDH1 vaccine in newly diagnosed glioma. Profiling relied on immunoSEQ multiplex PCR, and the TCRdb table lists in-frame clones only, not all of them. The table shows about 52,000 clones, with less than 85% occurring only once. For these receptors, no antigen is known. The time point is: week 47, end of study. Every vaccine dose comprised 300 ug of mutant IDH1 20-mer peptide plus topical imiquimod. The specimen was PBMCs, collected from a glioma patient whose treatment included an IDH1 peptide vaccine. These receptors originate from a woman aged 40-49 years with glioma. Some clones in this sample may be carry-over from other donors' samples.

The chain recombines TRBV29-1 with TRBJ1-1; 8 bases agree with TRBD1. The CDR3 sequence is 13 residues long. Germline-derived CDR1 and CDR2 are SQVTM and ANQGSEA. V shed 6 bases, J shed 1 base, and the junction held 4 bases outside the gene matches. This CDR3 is CSVDGTGNTEAFF. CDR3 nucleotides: TGCAGCGTAGACGGGACAGGGAACACTGAAGCTTTCTTT.

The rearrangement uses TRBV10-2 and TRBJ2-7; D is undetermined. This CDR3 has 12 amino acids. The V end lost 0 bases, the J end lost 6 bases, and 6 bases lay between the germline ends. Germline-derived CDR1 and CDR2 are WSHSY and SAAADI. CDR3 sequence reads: CASSESAREQYF. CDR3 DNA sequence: TGCGCCAGCAGTGAGTCGGCACGCGAGCAGTACTTC.

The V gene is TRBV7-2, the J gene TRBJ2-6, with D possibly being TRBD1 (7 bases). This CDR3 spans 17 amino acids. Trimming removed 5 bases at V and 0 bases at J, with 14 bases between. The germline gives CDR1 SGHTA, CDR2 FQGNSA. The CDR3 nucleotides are TGTGCCAGCAGCCCGACAGGGAGGTTCTCTGGGGCCAACGTCCTGACTTTC. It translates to CASSPTGRFSGANVLTF. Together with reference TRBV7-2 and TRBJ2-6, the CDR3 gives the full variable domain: GAGVSQSPSNKVTEKGKDVELRCDPISGHTALYWYRQSLGQGLEFLIYFQGNSAPDKSGLPSDRFSAERTGGSVSTLTIQRTQQEDSAVYLCASSPTGRFSGANVLTFGAGSRLTVL.

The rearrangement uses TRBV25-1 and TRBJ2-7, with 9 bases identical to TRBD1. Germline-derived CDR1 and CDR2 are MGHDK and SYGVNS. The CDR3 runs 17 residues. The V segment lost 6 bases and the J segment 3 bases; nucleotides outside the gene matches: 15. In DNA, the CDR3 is TGTGCCAGCAGCCGGGACAGGGATCCCGCGGGTTACTACGAGCAGTACTTC. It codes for CASSRDRDPAGYYEQYF.

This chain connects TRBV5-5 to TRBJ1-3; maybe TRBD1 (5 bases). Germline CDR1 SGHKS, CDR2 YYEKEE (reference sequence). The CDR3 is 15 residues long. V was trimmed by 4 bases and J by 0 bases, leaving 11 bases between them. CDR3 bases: TGTGCCAGCAGCCTGGGGCCAGGCTCTGGAAACACCATATATTTT. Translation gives CASSLGPGSGNTIYF.

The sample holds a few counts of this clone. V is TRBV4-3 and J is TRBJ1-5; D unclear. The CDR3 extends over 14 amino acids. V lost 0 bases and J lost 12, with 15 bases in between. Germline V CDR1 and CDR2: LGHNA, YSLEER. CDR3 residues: CASSQERGVLLQHF. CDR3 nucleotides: TGCGCCAGCAGCCAAGAAAGAGGAGTGTTGCTCCAGCATTTT.

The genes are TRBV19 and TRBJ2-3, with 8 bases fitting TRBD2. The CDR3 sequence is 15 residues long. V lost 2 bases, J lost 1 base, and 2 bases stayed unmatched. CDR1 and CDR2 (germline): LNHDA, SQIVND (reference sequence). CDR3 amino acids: CASSIWRGGTDTQYF. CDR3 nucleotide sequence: TGTGCCAGTAGTATATGGCGGGGGGGCACAGATACGCAGTATTTT.

The CDR3 here is CASSLGGTDTQYF. CDR3 DNA sequence: TGTGCCAGCAGCTTAGGTGGCACAGATACGCAGTATTTT. V is TRBV5-8 and J is TRBJ2-3, with D uncertain. V lost 2 bases and J 1 base, leaving 5 bases between the germline ends. The CDR3 runs 13 residues. The germline V gene encodes CDR1 SGHTS and CDR2 YDEGEE.

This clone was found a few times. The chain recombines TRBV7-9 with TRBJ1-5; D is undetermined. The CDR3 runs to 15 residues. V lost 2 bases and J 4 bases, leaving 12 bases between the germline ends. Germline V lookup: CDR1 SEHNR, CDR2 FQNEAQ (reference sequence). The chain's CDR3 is CASSLSGAGNQPQHF. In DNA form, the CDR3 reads TGTGCCAGCAGCTTATCAGGTGCAGGAAATCAGCCCCAGCATTTT.

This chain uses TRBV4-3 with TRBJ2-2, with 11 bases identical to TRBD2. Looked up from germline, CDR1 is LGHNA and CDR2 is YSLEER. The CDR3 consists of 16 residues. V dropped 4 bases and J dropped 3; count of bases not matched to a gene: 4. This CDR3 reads CASSPRLAGYTGELFF. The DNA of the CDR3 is TGCGCCAGCAGCCCTAGACTAGCGGGGTACACCGGGGAGCTGTTTTTT.

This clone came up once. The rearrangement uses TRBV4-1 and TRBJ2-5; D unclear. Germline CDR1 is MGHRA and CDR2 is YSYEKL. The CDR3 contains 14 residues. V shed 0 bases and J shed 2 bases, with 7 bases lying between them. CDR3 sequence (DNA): TGCGCCAGCAGCCAAGATCCCTTTCAAGAGACCCAGTACTTC. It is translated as CASSQDPFQETQYF.

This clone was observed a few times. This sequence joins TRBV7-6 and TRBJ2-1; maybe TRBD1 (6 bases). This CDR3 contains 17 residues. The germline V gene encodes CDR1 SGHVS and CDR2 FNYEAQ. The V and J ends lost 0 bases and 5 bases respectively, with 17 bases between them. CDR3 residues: CASSLALGATRHNEQFF. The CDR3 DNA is TGTGCCAGCAGCTTAGCATTGGGGGCTACCCGACACAATGAGCAGTTCTTC.

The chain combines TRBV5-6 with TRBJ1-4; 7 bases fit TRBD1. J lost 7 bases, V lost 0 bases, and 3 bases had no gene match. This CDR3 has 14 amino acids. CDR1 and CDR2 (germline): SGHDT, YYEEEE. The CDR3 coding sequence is TGTGCCAGCAGCTTGGAGGGGGCTGGTGAAAAACTGTTTTTT. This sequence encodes CASSLEGAGEKLFF.

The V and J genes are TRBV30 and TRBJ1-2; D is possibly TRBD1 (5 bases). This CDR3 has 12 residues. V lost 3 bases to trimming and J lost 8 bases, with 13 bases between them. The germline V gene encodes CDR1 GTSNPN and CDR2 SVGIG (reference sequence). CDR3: CAWRRQGKGYTF. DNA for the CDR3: TGTGCCTGGAGACGCCAGGGAAAAGGCTACACCTTC.

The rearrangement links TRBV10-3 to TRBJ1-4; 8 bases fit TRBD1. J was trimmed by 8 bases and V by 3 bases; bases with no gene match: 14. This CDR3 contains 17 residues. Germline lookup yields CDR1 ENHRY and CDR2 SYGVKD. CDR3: CAISESRGQGAEEKLFF. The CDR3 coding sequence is TGTGCCATCAGTGAATCCAGGGGGCAGGGGGCGGAGGAAAAACTGTTTTTT.

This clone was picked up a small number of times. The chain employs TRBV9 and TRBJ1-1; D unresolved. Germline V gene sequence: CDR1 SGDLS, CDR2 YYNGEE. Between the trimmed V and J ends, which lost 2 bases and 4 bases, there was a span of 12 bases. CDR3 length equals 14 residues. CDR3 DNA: TGTGCCAGCAGCGTTAGATCACGGGGCACTGAAGCTTTCTTT. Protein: CASSVRSRGTEAFF.

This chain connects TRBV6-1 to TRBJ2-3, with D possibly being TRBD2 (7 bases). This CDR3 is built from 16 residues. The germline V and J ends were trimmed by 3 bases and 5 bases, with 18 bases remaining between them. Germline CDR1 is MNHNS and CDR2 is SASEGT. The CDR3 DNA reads TGTGCCAGCAGTGACTATGCGGGGGCCCAGGGAGATACGCAGTATTTT. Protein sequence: CASSDYAGAQGDTQYF.

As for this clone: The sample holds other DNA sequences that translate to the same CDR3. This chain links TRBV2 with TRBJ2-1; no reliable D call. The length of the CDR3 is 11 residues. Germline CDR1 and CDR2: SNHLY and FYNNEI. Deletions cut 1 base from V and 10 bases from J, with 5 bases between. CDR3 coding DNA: TGTGCCAGCAGTGAAGGGCCGGAGCAGTTCTTC. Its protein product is CASSEGPEQFF.

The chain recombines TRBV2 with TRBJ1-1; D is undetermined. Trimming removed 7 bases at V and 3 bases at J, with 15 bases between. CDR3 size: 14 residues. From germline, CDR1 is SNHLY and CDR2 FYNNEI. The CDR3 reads CASTDSRGDTEAFF. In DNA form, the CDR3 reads TGTGCCAGCACTGACTCTCGCGGCGACACTGAAGCTTTCTTT. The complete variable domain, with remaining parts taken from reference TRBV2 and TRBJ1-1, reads EPEVTQTPSHQVTQMGQEVILRCVPISNHLYFYWYRQILGQKVEFLVSFYNNEISEKSEIFDDQFSVERPDGSNFTLKIRSTKLEDSAMYFCASTDSRGDTEAFFGQGTRLTVV.

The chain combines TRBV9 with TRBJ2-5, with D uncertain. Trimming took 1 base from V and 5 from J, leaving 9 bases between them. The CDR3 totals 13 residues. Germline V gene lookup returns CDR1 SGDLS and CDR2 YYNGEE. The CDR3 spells CASSVMDGETQYF. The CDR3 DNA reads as TGTGCCAGCAGCGTAATGGACGGGGAGACCCAGTACTTC.

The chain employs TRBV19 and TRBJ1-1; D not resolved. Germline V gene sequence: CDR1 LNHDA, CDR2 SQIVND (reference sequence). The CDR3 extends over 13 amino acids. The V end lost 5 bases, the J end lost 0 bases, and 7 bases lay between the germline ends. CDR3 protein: CASSPGMNTEAFF. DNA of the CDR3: TGTGCCAGTAGTCCGGGAATGAACACTGAAGCTTTCTTT.

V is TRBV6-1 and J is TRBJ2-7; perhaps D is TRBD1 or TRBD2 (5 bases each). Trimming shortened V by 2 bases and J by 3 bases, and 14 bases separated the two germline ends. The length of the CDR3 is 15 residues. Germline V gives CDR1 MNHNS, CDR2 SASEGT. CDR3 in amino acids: CASSEKGRIYYEQYF. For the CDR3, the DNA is TGTGCCAGCAGTGAAAAGGGACGGATTTACTACGAGCAGTACTTC.